The sequence of this T cell receptor (beta chain) was determined in a study of beta chain features in type 1 diabetes. Study results and limitations: Shorter TCRB CDR3s, moderately but significantly so, were found in Type 1 diabetes patients in all four CD4+ subsets. Among type 1 diabetes patients, VDJ junctions had fewer insertions and more deletions.

The whole isolated RNA underwent reverse transcription, so sequencing captured expressed TCRB transcripts. Produced via immunoSEQ multiplex PCR; TCRdb's table is partial and in-frame only. Of hundreds of thousands of clones detected, about 12% appear once; the ten largest clones hold about 0.01%. A note on this clone: The target antigen is unknown.

Between the trimmed V and J ends, which lost 9 bases and 6 bases, there was a span of 17 bases. The CDR3 is 13 residues long. In germline, CDR1 is MNHEY, CDR2 SVGAGI. The sequence was collected from a woman under 30 with type 1 diabetes. The J gene is TRBJ1-2, the V gene TRBV6-5; unclear D gene. Input material: naive CD4+ T cells from blood. CDR3 sequence reads: CASKLVNGDGYTF. CDR3 DNA: TGTGCCAGTAAACTTGTGAACGGTGATGGCTACACCTTC.